The 24 T cell receptor beta chains below all came from one sample that was sequenced in a study of blood T cell repertoires in COVID-19. Assay used: immunoSEQ multiplex PCR; TCRdb lists only in-frame clones, some missing. This sample carries around 200,000 clones, 75% to 90% of them seen once, and the ten largest clones take approximately 6.7%. The specimen sequenced was peripheral blood. The receptors shown here come from a man aged 40-50 years with acute or convalescent COVID-19.

The chain links TRBV18 to TRBJ2-3; the D is unclear. This CDR3 spans 12 amino acids. The V gene's germline CDR1 is KGHSH and CDR2 LQKENI. V lost 3 bases and J 8 bases, leaving 9 bases between the germline ends. Here the CDR3 reads CASSPGEATQYF. The DNA for the CDR3 is TGTGCCAGCTCACCCGGAGAGGCTACGCAGTATTTT.

The chain recombines TRBV5-6 with TRBJ1-1; D not certain. Trimming pared 0 bases from V and 7 bases from J, leaving 4 bases between. This CDR3 is built from 11 residues. CDR1 and CDR2 (germline): SGHDT, YYEEEE. In nucleotides, the CDR3 is TGTGCCAGCAGCTTGGGAGGTGAAGCTTTCTTT. This sequence encodes CASSLGGEAFF.

The genes are TRBV29-1 and TRBJ2-7; 7 bases line up with TRBD1. J was trimmed by 6 bases and V by 2 bases; bases with no gene match: 7. Germline V gene sequence: CDR1 SQVTM, CDR2 ANQGSEA. CDR3 size: 13 residues. CDR3 region: CSVETGVPSEQYF. In DNA form, the CDR3 reads TGCAGCGTTGAAACAGGGGTCCCCAGCGAGCAGTACTTC.

The chain carries TRBV18 and TRBJ2-7, with 11 bases lining up with TRBD2. The V segment lost 1 base and the J segment 3 bases; nucleotides outside the gene matches: 8. The CDR3 length is 17 residues. Per the germline V gene, CDR1 is KGHSH and CDR2 is LQKENI. CDR3 region: CASSPLAGGAADYEQYF. In DNA form, the CDR3 reads TGTGCCAGCTCACCACTAGCGGGGGGGGCCGCGGACTACGAGCAGTACTTC.

The chain is built from TRBV24-1 and TRBJ2-3; possibly TRBD1 for D (5 bases). Germline loops: CDR1 KGHDR, CDR2 SFDVKD. V shed 9 bases and J shed 4 bases, with 19 bases lying between them. This CDR3 has 15 residues. The CDR3 protein is CATAGQGTSPDTQYF. The CDR3 region has the DNA TGTGCCACCGCCGGCCAGGGTACGTCTCCAGATACGCAGTATTTT.

The V call is TRBV6-4, the J call TRBJ2-3; 9 bases match TRBD2. The CDR3 totals 15 residues. Germline V CDR1 and CDR2: MRHNA, SNTAGT. Trimming took 5 bases from V and 0 from J; bases not matched to a gene: 3. CDR3 DNA: TGTGCCAGCAGTATGACTAGCGGAAGCACAGATACGCAGTATTTT. Translating it yields CASSMTSGSTDTQYF.

V gene TRBV3-1 (or the pseudogene TRBV3-2) combines with J gene TRBJ2-7, with a possible D match to TRBD2 (6 bases). Trimming took off 0 bases at V and 4 bases at J, with 10 bases between the two ends. The CDR3 spans 14 residues. The germline CDR1 and CDR2 sequences are LGHDT and YNNKEL (reference sequence). The CDR3 coding sequence is TGTGCCAGCAGCCAAGAGAGCGGGTCTTACGAGCAGTACTTC. It is translated as CASSQESGSYEQYF.

The rearrangement links TRBV6-5 to TRBJ2-5, with TRBD2 matching over 7 bases. The V gene's germline CDR1 is MNHEY and CDR2 SVGAGI. The CDR3 totals 14 residues. V shed 10 bases, J shed 5 bases, and the junction held 13 bases outside the gene matches. Here the CDR3 reads CATSGREGGETQYF. CDR3 in DNA: TGTGCCACGAGCGGAAGGGAGGGAGGGGAGACCCAGTACTTC.

V is TRBV28 and J is TRBJ2-3, with D perhaps TRBD1 (5 bases). CDR1 is MDHEN and CDR2 is SYDVKM in the germline V gene. The CDR3 totals 12 residues. Trimming took 9 bases from V and 5 from J, leaving 12 bases between them. The CDR3 DNA follows: TGTGCCAGTTCCGACAGCCTAGATACGCAGTATTTT. It yields the protein CASSDSLDTQYF.

This chain links TRBV5-1 with TRBJ2-3; D might be TRBD2 (6 bases). V lost 4 bases, J lost 7 bases, and 19 bases lay in between. This CDR3 contains 15 residues. Germline CDR1 is SGHRS and CDR2 is YFSETQ. CDR3 nucleotide sequence: TGCGCCAGCAGCCGTGGGGGGAGCGGGCCCAATACGCAGTATTTT. This encodes CASSRGGSGPNTQYF.

The rearrangement uses TRBV2 and TRBJ2-3; TRBD1 aligns across 8 bases. CDR1 and CDR2 from the germline V gene are SNHLY and FYNNEI. The J segment lost 4 bases and the V segment lost 6 bases, leaving 9 bases of the junction unmatched. The CDR3 loop spans 15 amino acids. This chain's CDR3 is CASRVRTGSADTQYF. In DNA, the CDR3 is TGTGCCAGCAGGGTTCGGACAGGGAGCGCAGATACGCAGTATTTT.

The J gene is TRBJ1-2, the V gene TRBV28, with TRBD1 identical over 9 bases. Germline V gene lookup returns CDR1 MDHEN and CDR2 SYDVKM. CDR3 length: 14 amino acids. V shed 2 bases and J 4 bases; nucleotides not matched to a gene: 2. CDR3 DNA: TGTGCCAGCAGTTTAGGACAGGGGTCCTATGGCTACACCTTC. Its protein product is CASSLGQGSYGYTF.

This clone was seen more than once but under ten times. V gene TRBV3-1 (or the pseudogene TRBV3-2) combines with J gene TRBJ1-1; 8 bases are shared with TRBD1. The V and J ends lost 4 bases and 1 base, in that order; junction bases with no gene match: 5. This CDR3 comprises 15 residues. Per the germline V gene, CDR1 is LGHDT and CDR2 is YNNKEL (reference sequence). For the CDR3, the DNA is TGTGCCAGCAGCCCTTGGGGGACAGGGAACACTGAAGCTTTCTTT. Protein sequence: CASSPWGTGNTEAFF.

The genes are TRBV7-2 and TRBJ2-1; 9 positions match TRBD2. The V segment lost 5 bases and the J segment 0 bases; nucleotides outside the gene matches: 11. CDR3 length equals 18 residues. Germline-derived CDR1 and CDR2 are SGHTA and FQGNSA. The CDR3 bases are TGTGCCAGCAGCATAACCTTAGCGGGGGTAACCTCCTACAATGAGCAGTTCTTC. Its protein product is CASSITLAGVTSYNEQFF.

This chain connects TRBV6-5 to TRBJ1-5; TRBD1 matches 10 bases. This CDR3 region has 15 residues. Germline V gene sequence: CDR1 MNHEY, CDR2 SVGAGI. Unmatched junction bases numbered 6, after V lost 8 bases and J lost 2 bases. CDR3 sequence (DNA): TGTGCCAGCGGCACCGGGACAGGGGGCAATCAGCCCCAGCATTTT. It specifies CASGTGTGGNQPQHF.

The chain carries TRBV11-2 and TRBJ1-1, with D maybe TRBD1 (5 bases). CDR1 and CDR2 (germline): SGHAT, FQNNGV. Between the trimmed V and J ends, which lost 0 bases and 4 bases, there was a span of 9 bases. The CDR3 consists of 14 residues. The CDR3 sequence: CASSLEGVGTEAFF. As DNA, the CDR3 is TGTGCCAGCAGCTTAGAAGGGGTGGGCACTGAAGCTTTCTTT.

J is TRBJ1-1 and V is TRBV6-5, with TRBD1 matching 9 bases. The CDR3 has 13 amino acids. In germline, CDR1 is MNHEY, CDR2 SVGAGI. The junction had 1 base not matched to a gene; V was cut back by 5 bases and J by 3 bases. This CDR3 is CASSRDRDTEAFF. CDR3 sequence (DNA): TGTGCCAGCAGTCGGGACAGGGACACTGAAGCTTTCTTT.

The chain uses TRBV7-2 and TRBJ1-6; TRBD1 agrees at 8 bases. The germline gives CDR1 SGHTA, CDR2 FQGNSA. J lost 7 bases, V lost 1 base, and 3 bases had no gene match. The CDR3 extends over 15 amino acids. For the CDR3, the DNA is TGTGCCAGCAGCTTAGTTCAGGGGGCAAATTCACCCCTCCACTTT. It is translated as CASSLVQGANSPLHF.

This chain connects TRBV7-2 to TRBJ1-2; 9 nucleotides line up with TRBD1. The V and J ends lost 3 bases and 4 bases, in that order; junction bases with no gene match: 6. Germline V CDR1 and CDR2: SGHTA, FQGNSA. The CDR3 runs to 15 residues. CDR3 coding DNA: TGTGCCAGCAGCTTTTTGGGACAGGGTGGCTATGGCTACACCTTC. It codes for CASSFLGQGGYGYTF.

The J gene is TRBJ1-6, the V gene TRBV6-4, with D perhaps TRBD1 (6 bases). CDR1 and CDR2 (germline): MRHNA, SNTAGT. This CDR3 contains 14 residues. V dropped 6 bases and J dropped 7 bases, with 13 bases sitting between them. The CDR3 region is CASREQGGNSPLHF. CDR3 in DNA: TGTGCCAGCAGAGAACAGGGCGGGAATTCACCCCTCCACTTT.

The gene calls are TRBV6-2 or TRBV6-3 and TRBJ2-6; TRBD1 matches 8 bases. J lost 4 bases, V lost 0 bases, and 11 bases had no gene match. Germline V gene lookup returns CDR1 MNHEY and CDR2 SVGEGT. This CDR3 region has 19 residues. This CDR3 reads CASSYSRQGAVDGANVLTF. In nucleotides, the CDR3 is TGTGCCAGCAGTTACTCCCGGCAGGGGGCAGTGGACGGGGCCAACGTCCTGACTTTC.

This chain connects TRBV7-2 to TRBJ2-5; 12 nucleotides align to TRBD2. V dropped 2 bases and J dropped 5; count of bases not matched to a gene: 9. CDR1 is SGHTA and CDR2 is FQGNSA in the germline V gene. The CDR3 extends over 17 amino acids. The CDR3 loop reads CASSLWLAGGPGETQYF. CDR3 nucleotides: TGTGCCAGCAGCTTATGGCTAGCGGGGGGGCCTGGGGAGACCCAGTACTTC.

The rearrangement uses TRBV7-9 and TRBJ2-1; perhaps TRBD2 as D (5 bases). The V gene lost 3 bases and the J gene lost 8 bases, with 11 bases spanning the gap. The CDR3 covers 13 residues. Germline V gives CDR1 SEHNR, CDR2 FQNEAQ (reference sequence). CDR3 bases: TGTGCCAGCAGCTTGAGAGGGAGCGATGAGCAGTTCTTC. This encodes CASSLRGSDEQFF.

The chain links TRBV6-1 to TRBJ1-2, with D perhaps TRBD1 (6 bases). Germline V lookup: CDR1 MNHNS, CDR2 SASEGT. The V end was cut by 0 bases, the J end by 4 bases, with 12 bases between. The CDR3 extends over 15 amino acids. CDR3 loop: CASSEAGAGVYGYTF. The CDR3 DNA is TGTGCCAGCAGTGAAGCTGGGGCAGGGGTCTATGGCTACACCTTC.